This T cell receptor (beta chain) appears in the sequencing data of a study of response to subunit inactivated influenza vaccine (dated by TCRdb to the late 2010s). With regard to the full study: Deep quantitative profiling of the T cell receptor repertoire was used in the study to follow responses to a trivalent subunit inactivated influenza vaccine.

Library preparation employed RT-PCR. Instrument used: Illumina HiSeq 2500. Using fastp at Q25 and MiXCR, TCRdb reprocessed the public reads and kept productive beta chains. When rows share a CDR3 protein, they turn into one entry using the most common DNA and genes. The table for this sample lists about 620,000 distinct CDR3 sequences; around 10% of them were counted only once. 9.5% to 12% of the sample comes from the top ten. Turning to this clonotype: There is no known antigen for this receptor. Base qualities are not at hand, and no much larger clone is one base apart.

CDR1 and CDR2 are drawn from the germline V gene: SGDLS, YYNGEE. V lost 0 bases and J lost 7 bases; the stretch between them is 11 bases long. The cysteine opens and the phenylalanine closes a CDR3 of 14 amino acids. Only the CDR3 region is kept as DNA, spanning 42 bases read in frame from base 1. The study at large found these results: According to the authors, only a limited number of new T cells may be recruited by each seasonal influenza vaccination.

A further study also used this sample, focusing on T cells expressing NK-cell markers. Reported in the second study: TCR beta cDNA libraries were prepared using 5'RACE template switching, which introduced a universal primer site and unique molecular identifiers. Several donors provided sorted CD3+CD56+NKG2C+, CD3+CD56+NKG2C- and CD3+CD56-NKG2C+ T-cell subsets, whose TCR beta-chain repertoires were profiled. Of the eight sequenced donors, seven were found to be HCMV-seropositive and one was found to be HCMV-seronegative. In several experiments an anti-gammadeltaTCR antibody was added to restrict sorting to alphabetaTCR-expressing T cells. In six donors, the dominant CD3+CD56+NKG2C+ clonotypes were among the top 10 CD8+ clonotypes and accounted for about 1.0-7.5% of CD8+ T cells. Those dominant clonotypes were again the most abundant among CD3+CD56-NKG2C+ cells in several donors, at roughly 25-60.1%. Whether the expanded NKG2C-expressing T cell clones were specific for HCMV antigens remained unclear. All eight donors whose samples were sequenced were randomly selected healthy volunteers, three of them men and five women. HCMV serostatus was determined by detecting HCMV-specific IgG in serum with a commercial ELISA kit. Peripheral blood mononuclear cells were isolated from blood by Ficoll density gradient centrifugation. For a handful of donors, bulk peripheral blood T-cell repertoires were additionally sequenced from unsorted PBMC. cDNA synthesis was primed from the TCR beta constant segment and was followed by two successive PCR amplification steps. The libraries were sequenced on Illumina HiSeq 2000/2500, MiSeq or NextSeq, producing 2 x 150 bp reads. Reads were demultiplexed and grouped by UMI with MIGEC, and clonotypes were assembled and quantified with MiTCR. To exclude erroneous sequences, any TCR cDNA sequence not supported by at least two reads was discarded. The tcR package was used for downstream repertoire analysis, and clonotypes were matched between fractions using CDR3 nucleotide sequence together with V segment. Antigen specificity was annotated against VDJdb with VDJmatch, allowing one amino acid substitution in CDR3.

Sequenced here: PBMCs from blood, sampled on the day of vaccination. The source is a man between 45 and 60 years old who received an inactivated influenza vaccine. Donor details come from another sample of the same person, matched by shared clones. This chain joins TRBV9 to TRBJ2-1; D gene: possibly TRBD1, on 6 matching bases. The nucleotide sequence is given as TGTGCCAGCAGCGTAGATACAGGGCGGAATGAGCAGTTCTTC. Translated, this is CASSVDTGRNEQFF.